This T cell receptor (beta chain) was recorded in a study of blood T cell repertoires in COVID-19 (dated by TCRdb to the early 2020s). Regarding the study in general: The collaborator samples originated in the United States, Italy and Spain and spanned the acute and convalescent phases of COVID-19. The prospective study material was composed of cDNA or gDNA derived from T cells, B-cell-depleted T cells, or PBMCs. The dataset comprised deeply sampled blood TCRbeta repertoires from subjects exposed to, actively infected with, or recovered from COVID-19. The repertoires were released in a freely available public database intended as a resource for research on the immune response to SARS-CoV-2. The samples were drawn from two sources: the first 160 participants of the ongoing ImmuneRACE study, and over 950 subjects contributed by 6 global collaborators. The sample metadata nearly always contained a de-identified subject ID, COVID-19 status, age in years and sex. Where available, HLA class I and class II types were taken from metadata supplied by the sample provider and were not determined by assay-based typing. The study at large found these results: The amount of clinical and demographic metadata varied by source and participant and was provided uncurated.

TCRbeta CDR3 regions were amplified from genomic DNA by means of the immunoSEQ Assay, a bias-controlled multiplex PCR. The original methods were these. The number of nucleated cells in each sample was estimated by amplification of reference gene primers within the assay. To quantify the absolute abundance of each unique TCRbeta CDR3 rearrangement, sequence reads were collapsed and filtered. Productive Simpson clonality was computed per sample as the square root of Simpson's diversity index over productive rearrangements. This is the immuneACCESS table as TCRdb keeps it, with only in-frame sequences that have V and J called. A part of the clones is gone; compared with another copy, unresolved V genes explain less than half, and the rest is unexplained. V and J calls and clone size are copied from that table; D and trimming were computed from the DNA. In this sample the table shows around 70,000 clones, roughly 77% of which occur a single time. Jointly, the top ten make up almost 10% of the sample.

The collaborating institutions used their own protocols to collect whole blood in K2EDTA tubes. Collaborator samples were shipped for TCRbeta analysis as frozen whole blood, isolated PBMCs, or DNA extracted from either sample type. This clone has a count of ten or more. Its specific antigen is unknown. The record has no base qualities; no much larger clone is one base away. Including cysteine and phenylalanine, the CDR3 has 18 amino acids. Of the read, only the CDR3 DNA is kept; its 54 bases are in frame from base 1. V is trimmed back by 2 bases and J by 0 bases, and the junction contains 7 bases that no gene match accounts for. Looking up the germline V gene yields CDR1 MNHEY and CDR2 SVGEGT.

The chain joins TRBV6-2 or TRBV6-3 to TRBJ2-6, with TRBD1 matching 7 junction bases. This sequence was found in a human donor in a cohort sampled during active COVID-19. The sample comprised peripheral blood. The CDR3: CASSYLRTGSSGANVLTF. Read as DNA, the sequence is TGTGCCAGCAGTTACCTCCGGACAGGTAGCTCTGGGGCCAACGTCCTGACTTTC.